The 8 T cell receptor beta chains presented below share a single source sample, sequenced in a study of blood T cell repertoires in COVID-19. Some clones are missing from TCRdb's copy, which holds only in-frame ones; the method was immunoSEQ multiplex PCR. The table lists under 400,000 clones, roughly 90% of them singletons, with 6.5% to 7% in the top ten. Sequences were obtained from peripheral blood. The receptors shown here come from a man younger than 35 with active or convalescent COVID-19.

This sequence joins TRBV29-1 and TRBJ2-1; 10 bases align to TRBD2. J gave up 4 bases and V 3 bases, and 3 bases lay outside the gene matches. The CDR3 sequence is 14 residues long. Germline values: CDR1 SQVTM, CDR2 ANQGSEA. The CDR3 protein is CSVDQREGYNEQFF. CDR3 nucleotides: TGCAGCGTTGACCAGCGGGAGGGATACAATGAGCAGTTCTTC.

The chain is built from TRBV6-6 and TRBJ1-1, with 7 bases aligning to TRBD1. The CDR3 is made up of 13 amino acids. The V segment lost 4 bases and the J segment 6 bases; nucleotides outside the gene matches: 5. The V gene's germline CDR1 is MNHNY and CDR2 SVGAGI (reference sequence). For the CDR3, the DNA is TGTGCCAGCAGTTCCTCCGACAGGGCTGAAGCTTTCTTT. Translation: CASSSSDRAEAFF.

The rearrangement links TRBV14 to TRBJ2-7; D is uncertain. Trimming removed 4 bases at V and 2 bases at J, with 15 bases between. The CDR3 length is 15 residues. CDR1 is SGHDN and CDR2 is FVKESK in the germline V gene. For the CDR3, the DNA is TGTGCCAGCAGCCGAGAAGCTGCTCTGACCTACGAGCAGTACTTC. It codes for CASSREAALTYEQYF.

This clone has just a few counts. The chain is built from TRBV9 and TRBJ2-1; 7 nucleotides match TRBD2. V gave up 4 bases and J gave up 2 bases; unmatched junction bases: 6. Germline CDR1 is SGDLS and CDR2 is YYNGEE. The CDR3 covers 15 residues. The CDR3: CASSPASGTYNEQFF. DNA of the CDR3: TGTGCCAGCAGCCCCGCGAGCGGGACCTACAATGAGCAGTTCTTC.

The V and J genes are TRBV11-3 and TRBJ2-1, with D possibly being TRBD1 (5 bases). V lost 2 bases to trimming and J lost 7 bases, with 6 bases between them. The length of the CDR3 is 12 residues. Germline lookup yields CDR1 SGHNT and CDR2 YENEEA. CDR3 DNA sequence: TGTGCCAGCAGCTTAAAGGGGAATGAGCAGTTCTTC. It codes for CASSLKGNEQFF.

V is TRBV11-2 and J is TRBJ1-2, with a possible D match to TRBD1 (5 bases). CDR3 length equals 13 residues. From germline, CDR1 is SGHAT and CDR2 FQNNGV. Between the trimmed V and J ends, which lost 5 bases and 3 bases, there was a span of 10 bases. CDR3 in amino acids: CASSPQGDYGYTF. CDR3 coding DNA: TGTGCCAGCAGCCCCCAGGGCGACTATGGCTACACCTTC.

The V and J genes are TRBV9 and TRBJ1-4; no reliable D call. Germline CDR1 SGDLS, CDR2 YYNGEE. The V and J ends lost 3 bases and 4 bases respectively, with 13 bases between them. The CDR3 totals 15 residues. For the CDR3, the DNA is TGTGCCAGCAGCGCTGGGGAGTTCCTTAATGAAAAACTGTTTTTT. Protein product: CASSAGEFLNEKLFF.

For this clone: One end of the junction fails to match germline, which may point to a read error. This chain joins TRBV6-5 and TRBJ2-3, with 9 bases lining up with TRBD1. CDR3 length: 13 amino acids. Germline CDR1 and CDR2: MNHEY and SVGAGI. The DNA of the CDR3 is TGTGCCAGCAGTTACCAGACAGGGGGGAAAATAGATTTT. Translation gives CASSYQTGGKIDF.